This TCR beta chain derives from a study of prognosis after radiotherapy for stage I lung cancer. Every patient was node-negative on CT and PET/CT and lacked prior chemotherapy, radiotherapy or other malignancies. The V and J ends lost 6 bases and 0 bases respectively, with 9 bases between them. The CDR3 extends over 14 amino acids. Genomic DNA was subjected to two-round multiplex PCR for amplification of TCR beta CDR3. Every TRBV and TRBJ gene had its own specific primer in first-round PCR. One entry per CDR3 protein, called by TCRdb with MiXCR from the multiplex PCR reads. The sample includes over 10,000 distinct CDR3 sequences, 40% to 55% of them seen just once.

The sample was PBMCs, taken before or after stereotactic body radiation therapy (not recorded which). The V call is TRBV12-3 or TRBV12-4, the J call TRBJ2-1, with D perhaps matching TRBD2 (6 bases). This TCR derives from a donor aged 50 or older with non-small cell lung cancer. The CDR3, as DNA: TGTGCCAGCAGACCTAGCGACTCCTACAATGAGCAGTTCTTC. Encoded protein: CASRPSDSYNEQFF.